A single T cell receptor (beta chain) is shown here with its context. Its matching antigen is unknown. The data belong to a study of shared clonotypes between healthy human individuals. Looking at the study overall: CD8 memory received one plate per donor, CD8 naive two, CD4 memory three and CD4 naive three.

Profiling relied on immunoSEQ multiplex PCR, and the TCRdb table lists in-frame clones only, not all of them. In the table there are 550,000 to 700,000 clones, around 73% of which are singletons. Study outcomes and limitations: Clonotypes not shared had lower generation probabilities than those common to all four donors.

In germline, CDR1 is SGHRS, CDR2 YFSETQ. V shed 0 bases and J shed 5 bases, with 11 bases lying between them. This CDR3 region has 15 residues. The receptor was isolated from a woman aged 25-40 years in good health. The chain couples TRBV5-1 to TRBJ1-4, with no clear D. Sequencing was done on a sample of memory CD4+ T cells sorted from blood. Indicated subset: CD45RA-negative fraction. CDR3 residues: CASSLDGNTNEKLFF. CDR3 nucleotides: TGCGCCAGCAGCTTGGACGGGAACACCAATGAAAAACTGTTTTTT.